The T cell receptor beta chain described here comes from a study of cytomegalovirus exposure and HLA in healthy donors. Findings of the study overall: The dataset shows that most TCR sequences were rare, while some public TCRs occurred in many donors. Cytomegalovirus-associated TCR beta chains were listed, numbering some 150.

This donor lacks a recorded CMV serostatus. V was trimmed by 0 bases and J by 5 bases, leaving 9 bases between them. Germline V lookup: CDR1 SGHDT, CDR2 YYEEEE. This CDR3 spans 13 amino acids. This clone was observed a single time. Its target is unknown. The PCR used 60 Vbeta and 13 Jbeta primers. Generated by immunoSEQ multiplex PCR, the TCRdb table keeps only in-frame clones and is missing some. Of 100,000 to 150,000 clones in the sample, around 73% are singletons; the top ten hold roughly 3%. The sequence derives from a human donor in good health. The specimen was PBMCs. This chain joins TRBV5-6 and TRBJ2-7, with D maybe TRBD1 (5 bases). CDR3 sequence (DNA): TGTGCCAGCAGCTTGGGGCAGGGCGACGAGCAGTACTTC. It encodes CASSLGQGDEQYF.